Each of the 26 T cell receptor beta chains below was sequenced from the same sample in a study of cytomegalovirus exposure and HLA in healthy donors. 13 Jbeta primers and 60 Vbeta primers were used for the PCR. TCRdb keeps only in-frame clones here, not all; method: immunoSEQ multiplex PCR. The sample table sets out tens of thousands of clones. Input material: PBMCs. The source is a man aged 50 to 60 in good health and CMV-seronegative.

This rearrangement joins TRBV10-3 to TRBJ1-5; no firm D call. CDR3 length: 11 amino acids. The germline CDR1 and CDR2 sequences are ENHRY and SYGVKD. V was cut by 8 bases and J by 11 bases, with 13 bases left in between. The CDR3 loop is CAIGWNSTQHF. DNA for the CDR3: TGTGCCATCGGTTGGAACAGCACCCAGCATTTT.

The chain joins TRBV6-1 to TRBJ2-3; unclear D gene. V was clipped by 1 base and J by 0 bases, with 5 bases between them. From germline, CDR1 is MNHNS and CDR2 SASEGT. This CDR3 has 14 residues. The DNA for the CDR3 is TGTGCCAGCAGTGAAGACATCAGCACAGATACGCAGTATTTT. Its protein product is CASSEDISTDTQYF.

The chain joins TRBV5-1 to TRBJ1-1, with D possibly matching TRBD1 (5 bases). Trimming stripped 2 bases from V and 0 bases from J, with 8 bases between. Germline V gene lookup returns CDR1 SGHRS and CDR2 YFSETQ. The CDR3 extends over 14 amino acids. For the CDR3, the DNA is TGCGCCAGCAGCTTCGAGACAGTGAACACTGAAGCTTTCTTT. Translation gives CASSFETVNTEAFF.

CDR3 in DNA: TGTGCCAGCAGCTTAGGGACATCGGCAGATACGCAGTATTTT. This translates into CASSLGTSADTQYF. The chain links TRBV11-3 to TRBJ2-3, with D possibly being TRBD1 (5 bases). CDR3 length equals 14 residues. Germline V gene lookup returns CDR1 SGHNT and CDR2 YENEEA. V gave up 1 base and J gave up 4 bases, with 9 bases separating them.

The rearrangement links TRBV4-2 to TRBJ2-1, with a possible D match to TRBD1 (8 bases). Trimming removed 1 base at V and 3 bases at J, with 16 bases between. The CDR3 consists of 17 residues. Germline V gene lookup returns CDR1 LGHNA and CDR2 YNFKEQ. The CDR3 nucleotides are TGTGCCAGCAGCCAAGGCTACAGGGGGGGCCTCTACAATGAGCAGTTCTTC. This sequence encodes CASSQGYRGGLYNEQFF.

This chain joins TRBV28 and TRBJ2-7, with 9 bases identical to TRBD1. The CDR3 sequence is 13 residues long. CDR1 is MDHEN and CDR2 is SYDVKM in the germline V gene. The junction had 2 bases not matched to a gene; V was cut back by 2 bases and J by 6 bases. The CDR3 nucleotides are TGTGCCAGCAGTTTAGGGACAGGGCCCGAGCAGTACTTC. It translates to CASSLGTGPEQYF.

J is TRBJ1-5 and V is TRBV12-2. TRBV12-2 counts as a pseudogene. There are 15 residues in the CDR3. CDR3 protein: CASRLGGSGRQPQHF. CDR3 DNA: TGTGCAAGTCGCTTGGGGGGTTCAGGGCGTCAGCCCCAGCATTTT.

The chain recombines TRBV5-4 with TRBJ1-5; tentative D call: TRBD1 (6 bases). This CDR3 has 13 residues. V shed 4 bases and J shed 6 bases, with 11 bases lying between them. Germline V CDR1 and CDR2: SGHNT, YYREEE (reference sequence). CDR3 protein: CASSMDRTQPQHF. In DNA, the CDR3 is TGTGCCAGCAGCATGGACAGAACTCAGCCCCAGCATTTT.

The rearrangement joins TRBV10-1 to TRBJ1-2, with TRBD1 matching 7 bases. The CDR3 has 17 residues. CDR1 and CDR2 from the germline V gene are WNHNN and SYGVQD (reference sequence). Trimming cost V 4 bases and J 3 bases; bases outside gene matches: 14. The CDR3 loop is CASSAPTGRKLDYGYTF. In nucleotides, the CDR3 is TGCGCCAGCAGTGCCCCGACAGGGAGGAAACTAGACTATGGCTACACCTTC.

The chain links TRBV28 to TRBJ1-6; a weak D match, TRBD1 (6 bases). V lost 8 bases to trimming and J lost 8 bases, with 22 bases between them. CDR3 length: 16 amino acids. Germline CDR1 MDHEN, CDR2 SYDVKM. CDR3 nucleotide sequence: TGTGCCAGCGTGGGGGCGCAGAGTCAACCCTATTCACCCCTCCACTTT. Translating gives CASVGAQSQPYSPLHF.

The V gene is TRBV5-1, the J gene TRBJ2-3, with D maybe TRBD1 (6 bases). CDR3 size: 15 residues. Trimming shortened V by 0 bases and J by 5 bases, and 13 bases separated the two germline ends. Germline loops: CDR1 SGHRS, CDR2 YFSETQ. The CDR3 DNA reads TGCGCCAGCAGCTTGGAGGGCAGGGGAATAGATACGCAGTATTTT. Its translation is CASSLEGRGIDTQYF.

The V and J genes are TRBV5-4 and TRBJ1-4; 8 positions match TRBD1. J gave up 6 bases and V 3 bases, and 4 bases lay outside the gene matches. The CDR3 contains 14 residues. Germline V CDR1 and CDR2: SGHNT, YYREEE (reference sequence). CDR3 sequence reads: CASSSDREDEKLFF. In nucleotides, the CDR3 is TGTGCCAGCAGCTCGGACAGGGAGGATGAAAAACTGTTTTTT. The full variable domain, rest sourced from reference TRBV5-4 and TRBJ1-4, is ETGVTQSPTHLIKTRGQQVTLRCSSQSGHNTVSWYQQALGQGPQFIFQYYREEENGRGNFPPRFSGLQFPNYSSELNVNALELDDSALYLCASSSDREDEKLFFGSGTQLSVL.

The chain is built from TRBV29-1 and TRBJ2-7; 11 bases are a match to TRBD1. The CDR3 totals 12 residues. With V trimmed by 7 bases and J by 6 bases, 5 bases remained unmatched. Germline CDR1 reads SQVTM; CDR2 reads ANQGSEA. CDR3 protein: CSAGTGGAEQYF. The CDR3 DNA is TGCAGCGCAGGGACAGGGGGTGCCGAGCAGTACTTC.

The chain couples TRBV5-6 to TRBJ1-6, with D tentatively TRBD1 (5 bases). CDR1 SGHDT and CDR2 YYEEEE come from the germline V gene. This CDR3 contains 14 residues. V dropped 9 bases and J dropped 9 bases, with 19 bases sitting between them. The CDR3 DNA sequence: TGTGCCACCAGGCGGTCGGGGGGGGGTTCACCCCTCCACTTT. It yields the protein CATRRSGGGSPLHF. Full variable domain (remainder filled in from reference TRBV5-6 and TRBJ1-6): DAGVTQSPTHLIKTRGQQVTLRCSPKSGHDTVSWYQQALGQGPQFIFQYYEEEERQRGNFPDRFSGHQFPNYSSELNVNALLLGDSALYLCATRRSGGGSPLHFGNGTRLTVT.

J is TRBJ1-5 and V is TRBV6-4; 8 nucleotides line up with TRBD1. Germline CDR1 and CDR2: MRHNA and SNTAGT. CDR3 length equals 18 residues. The V segment lost 8 bases and the J segment 6 bases; nucleotides outside the gene matches: 21. CDR3 region: CASPTLTDRVYGRQPQHF. For the CDR3, the DNA is TGTGCCAGCCCAACGCTCACGGACAGGGTTTACGGCCGTCAGCCCCAGCATTTT.

This chain joins TRBV28 and TRBJ2-7; 10 bases are a match to TRBD1. Germline V gene data show CDR1 as MDHEN and CDR2 as SYDVKM. The CDR3 spans 15 residues. With V trimmed by 5 bases and J by 2 bases, 6 bases remained unmatched. The DNA for the CDR3 is TGTGCCAGCAGTCTAGCCGGGACAGGGGCCTACGAGCAGTACTTC. This gives the protein CASSLAGTGAYEQYF.

The gene calls are TRBV7-2 and TRBJ1-3; D may be TRBD1 (6 bases). The V gene's germline CDR1 is SGHTA and CDR2 FQGNSA. This CDR3 comprises 16 residues. Trimming stripped 5 bases from V and 0 bases from J, with 14 bases between. The CDR3 DNA follows: TGTGCCAGCAGCAATACACAGGGCCTCTCTGGAAACACCATATATTTT. It encodes CASSNTQGLSGNTIYF. The variable domain in full, with the rest retrieved from reference TRBV7-2 and TRBJ1-3, is GAGVSQSPSNKVTEKGKDVELRCDPISGHTALYWYRQSLGQGLEFLIYFQGNSAPDKSGLPSDRFSAERTGGSVSTLTIQRTQQEDSAVYLCASSNTQGLSGNTIYFGEGSWLTVV.

The chain carries TRBV28 and TRBJ1-2; D not resolved. V shed 2 bases and J shed 0 bases, with 13 bases lying between them. CDR3 length: 16 amino acids. Germline V gene data show CDR1 as MDHEN and CDR2 as SYDVKM. CDR3 nucleotide sequence: TGTGCCAGCAGTTTACTAGGACTGGAGTCTAACTATGGCTACACCTTC. It yields the protein CASSLLGLESNYGYTF.

V and J are TRBV9 and TRBJ2-3; TRBD2 might be the D (6 bases). The CDR3 runs to 16 residues. The germline CDR1 and CDR2 sequences are SGDLS and YYNGEE. Trimming removed 4 bases at V and 0 bases at J, with 15 bases between. For the CDR3, the DNA is TGTGCCAGCAGCTCGACCGGGACTCTGAGCACAGATACGCAGTATTTT. This encodes CASSSTGTLSTDTQYF. Looking up the rest from reference TRBV9 and TRBJ2-3 gives the full variable domain: DSGVTQTPKHLITATGQRVTLRCSPRSGDLSVYWYQQSLDQGLQFLIQYYNGEERAKGNILERFSAQQFPDLHSELNLSSLELGDSALYFCASSSTGTLSTDTQYFGPGTRLTVL.

The chain has TRBV29-1 and TRBJ1-1; D gene ambiguous. This CDR3 spans 13 amino acids. V lost 2 bases, J lost 0 bases, and 7 bases lay in between. Germline CDR1 is SQVTM and CDR2 is ANQGSEA. CDR3 protein: CSVEQNVNTEAFF. In DNA, the CDR3 is TGCAGCGTTGAACAGAACGTGAACACTGAAGCTTTCTTT. The whole variable domain, remainder taken from reference TRBV29-1 and TRBJ1-1, is SAVISQKPSRDICQRGTSLTIQCQVDSQVTMMFWYRQQPGQSLTLIATANQGSEATYESGFVIDKFPISRPNLTFSTLTVSNMSPEDSSIYLCSVEQNVNTEAFFGQGTRLTVV.

This chain links TRBV9 with TRBJ2-5; tentatively, D is TRBD1 (7 bases). Judging by the DNA end, TRBJ2-7 fits better; the J call may be wrong. The CDR3 has 16 residues. The germline CDR1 and CDR2 sequences are SGDLS and YYNGEE. CDR3 nucleotide sequence: TGTGCCAGCAGCCCACAGGGACCCAGGGGGGCCTACGAGCAGTACTTC. This gives the protein CASSPQGPRGAYEQYF.

The chain recombines TRBV28 with TRBJ1-5; the D is unclear. The CDR3 totals 14 residues. Germline CDR1 is MDHEN and CDR2 is SYDVKM. Between the trimmed V and J ends, which lost 3 bases and 6 bases, there was a span of 12 bases. The CDR3 is CASSLKGRVQPQHF. In DNA, the CDR3 is TGTGCCAGCAGTTTGAAAGGGAGGGTTCAGCCCCAGCATTTT. Combining the CDR3 with reference TRBV28 and TRBJ1-5 gives the whole variable domain DVKVTQSSRYLVKRTGEKVFLECVQDMDHENMFWYRQDPGLGLRLIYFSYDVKMKEKGDIPEGYSVSREKKERFSLILESASTNQTSMYLCASSLKGRVQPQHFGDGTRLSIL.

The V gene is TRBV11-3, the J gene TRBJ2-7; 7 nucleotides agree with TRBD1. V gave up 0 bases and J gave up 2 bases; unmatched junction bases: 7. Germline V gene lookup returns CDR1 SGHNT and CDR2 YENEEA. This CDR3 is 16 amino acids long. The DNA for the CDR3 is TGTGCCAGCAGCTTAGATCATAACAGGGGAGCCTACGAGCAGTACTTC. It encodes CASSLDHNRGAYEQYF.

The chain carries TRBV11-2 and TRBJ2-7; maybe TRBD1 (6 bases). Trimming shortened V by 5 bases and J by 4 bases, and 15 bases separated the two germline ends. This CDR3 is 14 amino acids long. Germline V lookup: CDR1 SGHAT, CDR2 FQNNGV. In nucleotides, the CDR3 is TGTGCCAGCAGCCGCAGGGGTAGTGGGTACGAGCAGTACTTC. Amino acid sequence: CASSRRGSGYEQYF.

This sequence joins TRBV6-5 and TRBJ1-1; D unclear. The CDR3 loop spans 13 amino acids. Trimming left V 2 bases short and J 6 bases short, with 10 bases between. Germline V CDR1 and CDR2: MNHEY, SVGAGI. The CDR3 DNA reads as TGTGCCAGCAGTTACGGGCAGCAGGCTGAAGCTTTCTTT. It translates to CASSYGQQAEAFF.

The chain joins TRBV2 to TRBJ1-2; maybe TRBD1 (5 bases). The V gene lost 4 bases and the J gene lost 3 bases, with 6 bases spanning the gap. Germline values: CDR1 SNHLY, CDR2 FYNNEI. CDR3 size: 12 residues. CDR3 in DNA: TGTGCCAGCAGTGCACAGGACTATGGCTACACCTTC. It translates to CASSAQDYGYTF. The variable domain in full, completed from reference TRBV2 and TRBJ1-2, reads EPEVTQTPSHQVTQMGQEVILRCVPISNHLYFYWYRQILGQKVEFLVSFYNNEISEKSEIFDDQFSVERPDGSNFTLKIRSTKLEDSAMYFCASSAQDYGYTFGSGTRLTVV.